The next 7 T cell receptor beta chains were all read from a single sample in a study of shared clonotypes between healthy human individuals. Repertoires were generated with immunoSEQ multiplex PCR, while TCRdb's copy carries only in-frame clones and drops some. The sample lists hundreds of thousands of clones; more than 70% were seen once. Sequencing input: memory CD4+ T cells sorted from blood. Noted subset: CD45RA-negative fraction. Receptor source: a woman aged 30 to 39 in good health.

To note about this clone: A much larger clone lies one base from this, so it may be a read error. The chain's CDR3 is CASSPYRGRDKKLFF. CDR3 bases: TGTGCCAGCAGTCCGTACAGGGGGCGCGATAAAAAACTGTTTTTT. V gene TRBV28 combines with J gene TRBJ1-4; the match to TRBD1 covers 9 bases. This CDR3 contains 15 residues. Germline loops: CDR1 MDHEN, CDR2 SYDVKM. The V segment lost 5 bases and the J segment 9 bases; nucleotides outside the gene matches: 10.

The chain recombines TRBV7-2 with TRBJ1-2, with 8 bases that match TRBD1. The CDR3 spans 14 residues. V was clipped by 4 bases and J by 8 bases; unmatched bases: 9. Germline V CDR1 and CDR2: SGHTA, FQGNSA. CDR3 amino acids: CASSSYQGAYGYTF. The CDR3 DNA follows: TGTGCCAGCAGCTCCTACCAGGGGGCATACGGCTACACCTTC.

The chain combines TRBV5-1 with TRBJ1-2; possible D gene TRBD1, 6 bases. V lost 7 bases, J lost 2 bases, and 15 bases lay in between. The length of the CDR3 is 14 residues. CDR1 and CDR2 (germline): SGHRS, YFSETQ. DNA of the CDR3: TGCGCCAGCCGACCCGGGGGGCAGAACTATGGCTACACCTTC. It specifies CASRPGGQNYGYTF.

The chain couples TRBV10-3 to TRBJ1-5; 7 nucleotides match TRBD1. CDR1 and CDR2 (germline): ENHRY, SYGVKD. The CDR3 extends over 14 amino acids. V lost 5 bases to trimming and J lost 6 bases; unmatched junction nucleotides: 7. This CDR3 reads CAISRQGGGQPQHF. The CDR3 bases are TGTGCCATCAGTAGACAGGGCGGGGGTCAGCCCCAGCATTTT.

Only a few counts were recorded for this clone. V usage is TRBV30 and J usage is TRBJ2-7; 12 bases align to TRBD2. Germline-derived CDR1 and CDR2 are GTSNPN and SVGIG (reference sequence). The CDR3 spans 14 residues. The V gene end was trimmed by 3 bases and the J gene end by 5 bases; junction bases not matched to a gene: 5. The CDR3 reads CAWSRLAGVDEQYF. For the CDR3, the DNA is TGTGCCTGGAGCCGACTAGCGGGAGTTGACGAGCAGTACTTC.

This clone is a singleton in its sample. The chain couples TRBV11-2 to TRBJ2-4; D is possibly TRBD2 (7 bases). V was pared by 3 bases and J by 8 bases, with 14 bases between. The CDR3 sequence is 14 residues long. Germline V CDR1 and CDR2: SGHAT, FQNNGV. CDR3 sequence: CASSFGGGGDIQYF. The CDR3 nucleotides are TGTGCCAGCAGCTTTGGGGGAGGGGGAGACATTCAGTACTTC.

At least ten counts were recorded for this clone. The chain is built from TRBV28 and TRBJ1-1, with D uncertain. Looked up from germline, CDR1 is MDHEN and CDR2 is SYDVKM. This CDR3 is built from 11 residues. V was pared by 6 bases and J by 8 bases, with 10 bases between. The DNA for the CDR3 is TGTGCCAGCAGCGTCCGCGCGGAAGCTTTCTTT. This codes for CASSVRAEAFF.